The 28 T cell receptor beta chains presented below share a single source sample, sequenced in a study of neoadjuvant anti-PD-1 for oral cavity cancer. Using immunoSEQ multiplex PCR, the repertoire was profiled, and TCRdb retains in-frame clones only, with some absent. The sample lists 15,000 or so clones; over 55% were seen once. The sequencing here drew on PBMCs, taken before nivolumab (anti-PD-1) treatment. These receptors came from a person aged 35-79 years with oral cavity squamous cell carcinoma.

V and J are TRBV4-1 and TRBJ1-3; no definite D call. The CDR3 totals 15 residues. Trimming pared 4 bases from V and 1 base from J, leaving 11 bases between. Germline loops: CDR1 MGHRA, CDR2 YSYEKL. The CDR3 bases are TGCGCCAGCAGCCGGGTGGGAGGATCTGGAAACACCATATATTTT. Translation gives CASSRVGGSGNTIYF.

The chain uses TRBV5-1 and TRBJ2-7; 10 bases match TRBD2. V gave up 1 base and J gave up 5 bases; unmatched junction bases: 3. The CDR3 contains 14 residues. Germline values: CDR1 SGHRS, CDR2 YFSETQ. This CDR3 reads CASSLLAGVDEQYF. DNA of the CDR3: TGCGCCAGCAGCTTGCTAGCGGGAGTAGACGAGCAGTACTTC.

The chain carries TRBV5-1 and TRBJ1-1; D gene unclear. The V gene's germline CDR1 is SGHRS and CDR2 YFSETQ. The CDR3 is 14 amino acids. V gave up 5 bases and J gave up 0 bases, with 11 bases separating them. The CDR3 DNA reads TGCGCCAGCAGGCCTCTCTACATGAACACTGAAGCTTTCTTT. Translating it yields CASRPLYMNTEAFF.

The chain links TRBV2 to TRBJ1-5; D is undetermined. V lost 8 bases and J 4 bases, leaving 15 bases between the germline ends. Germline CDR1 and CDR2: SNHLY and FYNNEI. There are 14 residues in the CDR3. The DNA for the CDR3 is TGTGCCAGCTCGCTGGCGAACGTAAATCAGCCCCAGCATTTT. Translation: CASSLANVNQPQHF.

The chain links TRBV7-8 to TRBJ2-1; 9 bases are shared with TRBD1. Germline assignment: CDR1 SGHVS and CDR2 FQNEAQ. CDR3 length: 15 amino acids. With 4 bases clipped from V and 5 bases from J, the junction kept 6 bases outside the gene matches. CDR3 sequence reads: CASSSRGQGHNEQFF. The CDR3, as DNA: TGTGCCAGCAGCTCCAGGGGACAGGGCCACAATGAGCAGTTCTTC.

The chain combines TRBV28 with TRBJ2-1; TRBD2 is a possible D gene (5 bases). With 2 bases removed from V and 2 bases from J, the gap between germline ends came to 10 bases. The CDR3 runs 15 residues. The V gene's germline CDR1 is MDHEN and CDR2 SYDVKM. CDR3 bases: TGTGCCAGCAGTTTAGCGGGCATAACCTACAATGAGCAGTTCTTC. Residues: CASSLAGITYNEQFF.

CDR3 protein: CASSEMVTSGNYEQYF. The CDR3 DNA sequence: TGTGCCAGCAGTGAAATGGTGACTAGCGGGAATTACGAGCAGTACTTC. V is TRBV6-1 and J is TRBJ2-7; 11 nucleotides align to TRBD2. V trimming: 2 bases; J trimming: 4 bases; junction bases outside the gene matches: 7. Germline V gives CDR1 MNHNS, CDR2 SASEGT. The CDR3 contains 16 residues.

J is TRBJ1-2 and V is TRBV4-1; TRBD1 might be the D (5 bases). The CDR3 extends over 14 amino acids. V dropped 0 bases and J dropped 3 bases, with 8 bases sitting between them. Germline CDR1 is MGHRA and CDR2 is YSYEKL. Here the CDR3 DNA reads TGCGCCAGCAGCCAAGAGGACAATTACTATGGCTACACCTTC. It is translated as CASSQEDNYYGYTF.

The V and J genes are TRBV19 and TRBJ2-7, with 8 bases fitting TRBD1. The CDR3 has 14 amino acids. Germline V lookup: CDR1 LNHDA, CDR2 SQIVND (reference sequence). The junction had 5 bases not matched to a gene; V was cut back by 5 bases and J by 2 bases. The DNA for the CDR3 is TGTGCCAGTAGTCCAGGGGGCTTCGCCTACGAGCAGTACTTC. The encoded protein is CASSPGGFAYEQYF.

V usage is TRBV7-2 and J usage is TRBJ1-2, with 8 bases aligning to TRBD1. CDR3 length equals 18 residues. Germline loops: CDR1 SGHTA, CDR2 FQGNSA. Trimming cost V 1 base and J 7 bases; bases outside gene matches: 17. The CDR3 region has the DNA TGTGCCAGCAGCTTAGATCTCGGAGCTTCAGGACAGGGATCTGGCTACACCTTC. This translates into CASSLDLGASGQGSGYTF.

This chain connects TRBV5-4 to TRBJ2-3; 8 bases align to TRBD1. The CDR3 sequence is 15 residues long. In germline, CDR1 is SGHNT, CDR2 YYREEE (reference sequence). Germline trimming cut 3 bases from V and 3 bases from J; bases unmatched to any gene: 6. CDR3 sequence (DNA): TGTGCCAGCAGCTACGGACAGGGTCCGACAGATACGCAGTATTTT. Protein sequence: CASSYGQGPTDTQYF.

V and J are TRBV5-1 and TRBJ2-2, with 11 bases that match TRBD2. CDR3 length: 19 amino acids. Germline assignment: CDR1 SGHRS and CDR2 YFSETQ. V was clipped by 0 bases and J by 1 base; unmatched bases: 8. CDR3 residues: CASSLGLAGFLGNTGELFF. The CDR3 nucleotides are TGCGCCAGCAGCTTGGGACTAGCGGGGTTTCTAGGGAACACCGGGGAGCTGTTTTTT.

V gene TRBV27 combines with J gene TRBJ2-7; D may be TRBD2 (5 bases). Trimming took 3 bases from V and 1 from J, leaving 10 bases between them. There are 14 residues in the CDR3. Germline V gene lookup returns CDR1 MNHEY and CDR2 SMNVEV (reference sequence). CDR3 residues: CASSFGIKSYEQYF. In DNA form, the CDR3 reads TGTGCCAGCAGTTTCGGGATAAAGTCCTACGAGCAGTACTTC.

The chain employs TRBV10-1 and TRBJ2-5; 7 bases align to TRBD1. J lost 1 base, V lost 4 bases, and 3 bases had no gene match. The CDR3 has 14 residues. Germline V lookup: CDR1 WNHNN, CDR2 SYGVQD (reference sequence). In DNA, the CDR3 is TGCGCCAGCAGTGCGGGACAGCCCCAAGAGACCCAGTACTTC. This codes for CASSAGQPQETQYF.

The CDR3 reads CASSLDWGTGTEKLFF. The DNA for the CDR3 is TGTGCCAGCAGCTTAGACTGGGGGACAGGGACCGAAAAACTGTTTTTT. The chain combines TRBV7-9 with TRBJ1-4; 9 bases align to TRBD1. V lost 1 base, J lost 8 bases, and 8 bases stayed unmatched. CDR3 length: 16 residues. Germline CDR1 and CDR2: SEHNR and FQNEAQ (reference sequence).

The rearrangement uses TRBV6-6 and TRBJ1-5; D is perhaps TRBD1 (5 bases). V was trimmed by 0 bases and J by 7 bases, leaving 7 bases between them. CDR1 MNHNY and CDR2 SVGAGI come from the germline V gene (reference sequence). CDR3 length equals 13 residues. The CDR3 here is CASSYSDKQPQHF. The CDR3 DNA reads TGTGCCAGCAGTTACTCGGACAAGCAGCCCCAGCATTTT.

This clone was detected once. CDR3 sequence (DNA): TGTGCCACCAGCCGAGGTACAAGGGGCGGCTACGAGCAGTACTTC. Its translation is CATSRGTRGGYEQYF. The V call is TRBV15, the J call TRBJ2-7, with D maybe TRBD1 (5 bases). Looked up from germline, CDR1 is LNHNV and CDR2 is YYDKDF (reference sequence). This CDR3 is built from 15 residues. Trimming took off 5 bases at V and 3 bases at J, with 17 bases between the two ends.

The DNA of the CDR3 is TGTGCCAGCAGTCCGGGAGGGGCCGTCGGCGAGCAGTACTTC. It translates to CASSPGGAVGEQYF. The rearrangement uses TRBV6-1 and TRBJ2-5; 8 bases align to TRBD2. The DNA end lines up better with TRBJ2-7; the J call may be wrong. Per the germline V gene, CDR1 is MNHNS and CDR2 is SASEGT. CDR3 size: 14 residues.

The chain uses TRBV7-8 and TRBJ1-1; 9 bases align to TRBD1. V lost 5 bases to trimming and J lost 4 bases; unmatched junction nucleotides: 5. From germline, CDR1 is SGHVS and CDR2 FQNEAQ. CDR3 length: 14 residues. CDR3 coding DNA: TGTGCCAGCAGCCGGACAGGGGCGGGCACTGAAGCTTTCTTT. This sequence encodes CASSRTGAGTEAFF. The variable domain in full, completed from reference TRBV7-8 and TRBJ1-1, reads GAGVSQSPRYKVAKRGQDVALRCDPISGHVSLFWYQQALGQGPEFLTYFQNEAQLDKSGLPSDRFFAERPEGSVSTLKIQRTQQEDSAVYLCASSRTGAGTEAFFGQGTRLTVV.

The chain couples TRBV4-1 to TRBJ1-4; D gene unclear. The ends were cut back, 0 bases at V and 8 bases at J, with 16 bases in the middle. CDR1 and CDR2 from the germline V gene are MGHRA and YSYEKL. The CDR3 totals 16 residues. CDR3: CASSQDAGWRWEKLFF. In DNA form, the CDR3 reads TGCGCCAGCAGCCAAGACGCGGGCTGGCGATGGGAAAAACTGTTTTTT.

The gene calls are TRBV19 and TRBJ1-5, with D perhaps matching TRBD1 (6 bases). CDR1 LNHDA and CDR2 SQIVND come from the germline V gene (reference sequence). The germline V and J ends were trimmed by 5 bases and 2 bases, with 13 bases remaining between them. CDR3 length: 15 residues. This chain's CDR3 is CASSLQGGGNQPQHF. CDR3 DNA sequence: TGTGCCAGTAGTCTACAGGGTGGGGGCAATCAGCCCCAGCATTTT.

This chain uses TRBV5-4 with TRBJ1-2; D possibly corresponds to TRBD1 (5 bases). The V end lost 2 bases, the J end lost 6 bases, and 11 bases lay between the germline ends. The germline V gene encodes CDR1 SGHNT and CDR2 YYREEE (reference sequence). The CDR3 runs 13 residues. Here the CDR3 DNA reads TGTGCCAGCAGCTTAGGACAAAAGGATGGCTACACCTTC. Translating gives CASSLGQKDGYTF.

The chain recombines TRBV5-1 with TRBJ2-2; 10 nucleotides align to TRBD2. V lost 3 bases and J lost 5; bases outside the gene matches: 7. Per the germline V gene, CDR1 is SGHRS and CDR2 is YFSETQ. This CDR3 spans 16 amino acids. The CDR3 loop is CASSSSLAGVTGELFF. The DNA of the CDR3 is TGCGCCAGCAGCTCGTCCCTAGCGGGGGTTACCGGGGAGCTGTTTTTT.

The V gene is TRBV4-1, the J gene TRBJ1-5; a weak D match, TRBD1 (5 bases). The CDR3 spans 14 residues. Trimming pared 3 bases from V and 2 bases from J, leaving 8 bases between. In germline, CDR1 is MGHRA, CDR2 YSYEKL. CDR3 amino acids: CASSQTGRNQPQHF. CDR3 coding DNA: TGCGCCAGCAGCCAGACGGGACGCAATCAGCCCCAGCATTTT.

In its sample, this clone was seen once. The chain couples TRBV11-2 to TRBJ2-1, with D perhaps given as TRBD1 or TRBD2 (5 bases each). The CDR3 extends over 14 amino acids. CDR1 and CDR2 from the germline V gene are SGHAT and FQNNGV. The V end was cut by 3 bases, the J end by 9 bases, with 15 bases between. CDR3 protein: CASSFLLGVGEQFF. For the CDR3, the DNA is TGTGCCAGCAGCTTTCTTCTGGGGGTGGGTGAGCAGTTCTTC.

V and J are TRBV6-6 and TRBJ1-6; no clear D. Germline loops: CDR1 MNHNY, CDR2 SVGAGI (reference sequence). The ends were cut back, 0 bases at V and 9 bases at J, with 12 bases in the middle. CDR3 length: 15 residues. Here the CDR3 DNA reads TGTGCCAGCAGTTACTCGAACAGTAATAGTTCACCCCTCCACTTT. Translating it yields CASSYSNSNSSPLHF.

This clone has just a few counts. This chain links TRBV5-1 with TRBJ2-1; no firm D call. CDR1 and CDR2 (germline): SGHRS, YFSETQ. The CDR3 is 14 amino acids. Trimming removed 4 bases from V and 5 bases from J, with 13 bases in between. The CDR3 bases are TGCGCCAGCAGCCTGGACGCATTCCACAATGAGCAGTTCTTC. Translating it yields CASSLDAFHNEQFF.

This clone was seen a few times. The CDR3 here is CASSFSRGYTF. CDR3 in DNA: TGTGCCAGCAGTTTCTCCCGTGGCTACACCTTC. This sequence joins TRBV28 and TRBJ1-2; D not certain. The CDR3 loop spans 11 amino acids. Germline CDR1 is MDHEN and CDR2 is SYDVKM. Trimming left V 3 bases short and J 7 bases short, with 6 bases between.